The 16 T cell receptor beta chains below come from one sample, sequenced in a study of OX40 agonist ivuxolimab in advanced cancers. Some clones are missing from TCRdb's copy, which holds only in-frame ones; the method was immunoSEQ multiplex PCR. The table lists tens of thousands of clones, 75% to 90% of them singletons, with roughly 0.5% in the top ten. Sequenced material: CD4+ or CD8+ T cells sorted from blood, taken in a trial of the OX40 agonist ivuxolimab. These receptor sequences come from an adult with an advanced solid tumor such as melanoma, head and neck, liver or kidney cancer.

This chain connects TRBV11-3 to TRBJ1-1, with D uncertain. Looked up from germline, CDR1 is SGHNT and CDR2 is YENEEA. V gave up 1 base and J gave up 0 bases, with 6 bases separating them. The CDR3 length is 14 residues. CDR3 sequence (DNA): TGTGCCAGCAGCTTAGGAAGGGTGAACACTGAAGCTTTCTTT. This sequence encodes CASSLGRVNTEAFF.

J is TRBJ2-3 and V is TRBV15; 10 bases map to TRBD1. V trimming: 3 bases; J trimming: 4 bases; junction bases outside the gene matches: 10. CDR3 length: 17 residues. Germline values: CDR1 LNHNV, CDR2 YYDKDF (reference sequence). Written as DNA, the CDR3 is TGTGCCACCAGCAGTACTACCGGGACAGGGGTTTCAGATACGCAGTATTTT. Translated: CATSSTTGTGVSDTQYF. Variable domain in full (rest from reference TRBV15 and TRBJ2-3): DAMVIQNPRYQVTQFGKPVTLSCSQTLNHNVMYWYQQKSSQAPKLLFHYYDKDFNNEADTPDNFQSRRPNTSFCFLDIRSPGLGDTAMYLCATSSTTGTGVSDTQYFGPGTRLTVL.

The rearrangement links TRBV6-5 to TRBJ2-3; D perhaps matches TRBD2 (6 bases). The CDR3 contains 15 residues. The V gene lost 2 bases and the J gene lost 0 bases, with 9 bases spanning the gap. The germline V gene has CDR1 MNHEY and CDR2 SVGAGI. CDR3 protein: CASSYTSLSTDTQYF. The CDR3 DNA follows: TGTGCCAGCAGTTACACTAGCCTTAGCACAGATACGCAGTATTTT.

In DNA form, the CDR3 reads TGTGCCAGCAGTTTTACACAGGGAAGCACCGGGGAGCTGTTTTTT. Encoded protein: CASSFTQGSTGELFF. The gene calls are TRBV27 and TRBJ2-2, with D possibly TRBD1 on 6 matching bases. There are 15 residues in the CDR3. Per germline, CDR1 MNHEY and CDR2 SMNVEV (reference sequence). V lost 3 bases to trimming and J lost 4 bases, with 12 bases between them.

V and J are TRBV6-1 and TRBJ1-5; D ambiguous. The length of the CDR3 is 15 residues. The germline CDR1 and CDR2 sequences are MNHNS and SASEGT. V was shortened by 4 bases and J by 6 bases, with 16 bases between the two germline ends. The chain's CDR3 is CASSVSAGWGQPQHF. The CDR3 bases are TGTGCCAGCAGTGTCTCCGCAGGATGGGGTCAGCCCCAGCATTTT.

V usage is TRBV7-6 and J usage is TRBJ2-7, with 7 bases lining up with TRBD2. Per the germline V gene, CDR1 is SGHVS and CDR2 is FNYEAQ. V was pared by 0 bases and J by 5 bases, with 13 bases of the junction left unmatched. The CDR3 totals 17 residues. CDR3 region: CASSLAPSGITMDEQYF. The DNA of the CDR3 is TGTGCCAGCAGCTTAGCCCCGAGCGGGATCACTATGGACGAGCAGTACTTC.

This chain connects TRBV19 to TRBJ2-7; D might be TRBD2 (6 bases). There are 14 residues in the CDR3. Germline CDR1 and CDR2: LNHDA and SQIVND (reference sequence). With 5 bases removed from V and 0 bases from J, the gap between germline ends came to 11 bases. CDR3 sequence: CASSRGGVSYEQYF. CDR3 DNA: TGTGCCAGTAGTCGCGGCGGGGTCTCCTACGAGCAGTACTTC.

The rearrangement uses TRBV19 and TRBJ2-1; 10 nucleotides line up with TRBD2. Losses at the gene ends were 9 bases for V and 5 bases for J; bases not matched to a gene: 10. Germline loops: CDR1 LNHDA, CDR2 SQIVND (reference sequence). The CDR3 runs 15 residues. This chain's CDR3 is CARKAGGGVDNEQFF. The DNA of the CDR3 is TGTGCCAGAAAAGCGGGAGGGGGGGTCGACAATGAGCAGTTCTTC.

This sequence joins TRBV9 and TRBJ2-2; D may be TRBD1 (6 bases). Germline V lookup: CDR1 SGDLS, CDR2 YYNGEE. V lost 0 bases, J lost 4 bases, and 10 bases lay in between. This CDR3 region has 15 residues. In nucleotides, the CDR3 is TGTGCCAGCAGCGTAGCACAGGGCAGCACCGGGGAGCTGTTTTTT. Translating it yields CASSVAQGSTGELFF.

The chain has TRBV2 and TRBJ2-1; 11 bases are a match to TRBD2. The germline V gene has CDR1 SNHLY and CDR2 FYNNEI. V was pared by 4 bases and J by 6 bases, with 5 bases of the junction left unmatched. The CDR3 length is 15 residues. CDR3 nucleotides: TGTGCCAGCAGTGTACTAGCGGGAGTTGTCAATGAGCAGTTCTTC. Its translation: CASSVLAGVVNEQFF.

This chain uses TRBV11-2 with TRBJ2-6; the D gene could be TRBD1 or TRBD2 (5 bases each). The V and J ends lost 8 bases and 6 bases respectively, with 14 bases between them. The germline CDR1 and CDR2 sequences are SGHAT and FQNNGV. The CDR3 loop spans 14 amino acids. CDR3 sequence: CASGTSGTANVLTF. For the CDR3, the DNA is TGTGCCAGCGGCACATCGGGGACGGCCAACGTCCTGACTTTC.

CDR3 sequence: CASRIAGNTDTQYF. CDR3 in DNA: TGTGCCAGCAGAATAGCGGGGAACACAGATACGCAGTATTTT. The chain is built from TRBV28 and TRBJ2-3, with 8 bases identical to TRBD2. CDR3 length: 14 amino acids. Germline V CDR1 and CDR2: MDHEN, SYDVKM. V was pared by 6 bases and J by 2 bases, with 4 bases of the junction left unmatched.

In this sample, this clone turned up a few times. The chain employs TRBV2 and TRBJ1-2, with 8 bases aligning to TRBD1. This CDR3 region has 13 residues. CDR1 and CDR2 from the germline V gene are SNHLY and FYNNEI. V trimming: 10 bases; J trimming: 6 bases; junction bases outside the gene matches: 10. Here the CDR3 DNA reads TGTGCCACGAAGCTCAGGGGGCTTAATGGCTACACCTTC. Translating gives CATKLRGLNGYTF.

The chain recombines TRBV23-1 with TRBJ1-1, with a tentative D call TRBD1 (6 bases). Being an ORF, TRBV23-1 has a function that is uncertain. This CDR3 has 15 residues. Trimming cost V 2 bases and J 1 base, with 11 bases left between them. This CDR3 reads CASSQPTGENTEAFF. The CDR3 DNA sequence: TGCGCCAGCAGTCAACCGACAGGAGAGAACACTGAAGCTTTCTTT.

The CDR3 region has the DNA TGTGCCAGCAGCTGGCCGGGAAAGCTGGAGACCCAGTACTTC. Its translation: CASSWPGKLETQYF. The chain recombines TRBV7-8 with TRBJ2-5, with D perhaps TRBD2 (5 bases). This CDR3 is 14 amino acids long. The germline V gene encodes CDR1 SGHVS and CDR2 FQNEAQ. The ends were cut back, 4 bases at V and 5 bases at J, with 14 bases in the middle.

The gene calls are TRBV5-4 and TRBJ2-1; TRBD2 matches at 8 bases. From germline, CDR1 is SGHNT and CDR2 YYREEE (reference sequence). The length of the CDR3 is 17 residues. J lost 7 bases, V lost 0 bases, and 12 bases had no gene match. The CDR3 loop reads CASSLGPSGRNQNEQFF. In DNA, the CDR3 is TGTGCCAGCAGCTTGGGCCCCAGCGGGAGAAACCAGAATGAGCAGTTCTTC. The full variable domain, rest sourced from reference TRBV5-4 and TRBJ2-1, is ETGVTQSPTHLIKTRGQQVTLRCSSQSGHNTVSWYQQALGQGPQFIFQYYREEENGRGNFPPRFSGLQFPNYSSELNVNALELDDSALYLCASSLGPSGRNQNEQFFGPGTRLTVL.